This entry describes one T cell receptor (beta chain). This sample includes further DNA sequences coding for the same CDR3. The data originate from a study of blood T cell repertoires in COVID-19. In the study overall: Samples taken during acute and convalescent COVID-19 were collected in the United States, Italy and Spain. Nucleic acid was either cDNA or gDNA, and it came from T cells, B-cell-depleted T cells, or PBMCs.

Authors' analysis steps: How many nucleated cells were present was estimated from reference gene primer amplification. Profiling relied on immunoSEQ multiplex PCR, and the TCRdb table lists in-frame clones only, not all of them. That table gives V, J and clone size, and the DNA gave D and trimming. The sample records about 46,000 clones, about four fifths being singletons. In germline, CDR1 is SNHLY, CDR2 FYNNEI. Between the trimmed V and J ends, which lost 7 bases and 1 base, there was a span of 7 bases. This CDR3 spans 12 amino acids. Specimen: peripheral blood. The receptor comes from an elderly woman with acute or convalescent COVID-19. V is TRBV2 and J is TRBJ1-2, with D possibly being TRBD1 (5 bases). CDR3 in DNA: TGTGCCAGCAACGGGGGTAACTATGGCTACACCTTC. Encoded protein: CASNGGNYGYTF.